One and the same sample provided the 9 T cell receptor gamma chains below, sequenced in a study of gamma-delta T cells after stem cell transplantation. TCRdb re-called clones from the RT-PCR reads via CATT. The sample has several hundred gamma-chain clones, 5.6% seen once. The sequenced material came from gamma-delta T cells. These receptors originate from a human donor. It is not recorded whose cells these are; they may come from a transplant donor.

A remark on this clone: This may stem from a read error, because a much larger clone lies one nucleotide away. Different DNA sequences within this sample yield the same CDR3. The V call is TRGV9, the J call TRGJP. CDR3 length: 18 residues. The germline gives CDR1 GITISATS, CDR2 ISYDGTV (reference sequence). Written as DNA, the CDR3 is TGTGCCTTGTGGGAGGTGGCTCGGGCAGAGCTGGGCAAAAAAATCAAGGTATTT. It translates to CALWEVARAELGKKIKVF.

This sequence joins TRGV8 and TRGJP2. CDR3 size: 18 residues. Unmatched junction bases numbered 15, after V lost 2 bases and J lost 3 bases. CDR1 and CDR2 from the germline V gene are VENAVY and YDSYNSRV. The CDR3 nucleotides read TGTGCCACCTGGGATATTCGTATACCGATTGGTAGTGATTGGATCAAGACGTTT. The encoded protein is CATWDIRIPIGSDWIKTF.

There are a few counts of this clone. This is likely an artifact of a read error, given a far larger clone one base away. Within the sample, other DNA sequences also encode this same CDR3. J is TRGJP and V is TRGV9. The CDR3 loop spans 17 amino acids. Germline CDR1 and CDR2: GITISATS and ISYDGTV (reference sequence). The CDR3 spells CALWETHQELGKKIKVF. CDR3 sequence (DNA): TGCGCCTTGTGGGAGACCCACCAAGAGTTGGGCAAAAAAATCAAGGTATTT.

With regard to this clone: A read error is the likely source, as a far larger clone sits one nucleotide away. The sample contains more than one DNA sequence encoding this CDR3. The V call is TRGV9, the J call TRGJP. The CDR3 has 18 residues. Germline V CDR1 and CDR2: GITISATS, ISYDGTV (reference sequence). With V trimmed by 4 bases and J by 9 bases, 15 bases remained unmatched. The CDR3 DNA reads TGTGCCTTGTGGGAAGTGCAAGTAGGGGCGTTGGGCAAAAAAATCAAGGTATTT. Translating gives CALWEVQVGALGKKIKVF.

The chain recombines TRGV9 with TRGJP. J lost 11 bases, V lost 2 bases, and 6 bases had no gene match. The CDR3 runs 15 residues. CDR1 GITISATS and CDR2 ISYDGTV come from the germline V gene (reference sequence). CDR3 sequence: CALWEAFMGKKIKVF. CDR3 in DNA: TGTGCCTTGTGGGAGGCGTTCATGGGCAAAAAAATCAAGGTATTT.

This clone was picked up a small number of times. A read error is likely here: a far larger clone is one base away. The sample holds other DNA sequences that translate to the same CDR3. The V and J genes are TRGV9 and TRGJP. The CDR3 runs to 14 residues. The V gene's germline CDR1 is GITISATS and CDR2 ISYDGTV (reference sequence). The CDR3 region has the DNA TGTGCCTTGTGGGAAGAGTTGGGCAAAAAAATCAAGGTGTTT. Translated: CALWEELGKKIKVF.

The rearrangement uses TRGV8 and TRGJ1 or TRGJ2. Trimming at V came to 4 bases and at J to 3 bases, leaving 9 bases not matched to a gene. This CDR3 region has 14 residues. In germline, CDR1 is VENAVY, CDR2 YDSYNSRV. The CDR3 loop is CATWEPILYYKKLF. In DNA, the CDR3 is TGTGCCACCTGGGAGCCGATCCTTTATTATAAGAAACTCTTT.

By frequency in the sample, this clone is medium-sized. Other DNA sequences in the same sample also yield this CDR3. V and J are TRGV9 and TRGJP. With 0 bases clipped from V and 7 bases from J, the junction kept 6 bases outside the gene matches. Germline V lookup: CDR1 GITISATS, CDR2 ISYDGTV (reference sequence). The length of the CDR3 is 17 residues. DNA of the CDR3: TGTGCCTTGTGGGAGGTGCGATCGGAGTTGGGCAAAAAAATCAAGGTATTT. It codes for CALWEVRSELGKKIKVF.

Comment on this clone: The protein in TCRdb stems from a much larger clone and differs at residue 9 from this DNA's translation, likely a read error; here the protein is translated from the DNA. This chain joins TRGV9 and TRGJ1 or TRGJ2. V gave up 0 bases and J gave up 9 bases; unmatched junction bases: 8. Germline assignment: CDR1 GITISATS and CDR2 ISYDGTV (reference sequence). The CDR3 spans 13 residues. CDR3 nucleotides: TGTGCCTTGTGGGAGGTGCAGATTTGTAAGAAACTCTTT. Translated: CALWEVQICKKLF.